A selection of T cell receptor beta chains follows, all from one sample in a study of blood T cell repertoires in COVID-19. Assay used: immunoSEQ multiplex PCR; TCRdb lists only in-frame clones, some missing. The sample lists 350,000 or so clones, 80% to 90% occurring once. The sequencing sample was made of PBMCs or T cells enriched from blood (not recorded which). All receptors come from a woman between 40 and 55 years old with acute COVID-19. CDR3s include the opening cysteine and the closing phenylalanine or tryptophan.

14,TRBV7-9,TRBJ1-2,CASSDPGTGDGYTF
15,TRBV6-8,TRBJ2-1,CASSPDRGPYNEQFF
17,TRBV9,TRBJ2-2,CASSAPASSPLTGELFF
15,TRBV19,TRBJ1-2,CASSPGQGGNYGYTF
15,TRBV2,TRBJ1-2,CASSTQGAFYAGYTF
12,TRBV20-1,TRBJ2-7,CSASRIGSEQYF
15,TRBV6-2/TRBV6-3,TRBJ2-3,CASSDGTTSTDTQYF
16,TRBV6-2/TRBV6-3,TRBJ1-5,CASSYAGTGFNQPQHF
15,TRBV18,TRBJ2-2,CASSPPPATSGELFF
14,TRBV5-4,TRBJ1-2,CASSPGTGSYGYTF
16,TRBV28,TRBJ2-7,CASRPHPGQGASEQYF